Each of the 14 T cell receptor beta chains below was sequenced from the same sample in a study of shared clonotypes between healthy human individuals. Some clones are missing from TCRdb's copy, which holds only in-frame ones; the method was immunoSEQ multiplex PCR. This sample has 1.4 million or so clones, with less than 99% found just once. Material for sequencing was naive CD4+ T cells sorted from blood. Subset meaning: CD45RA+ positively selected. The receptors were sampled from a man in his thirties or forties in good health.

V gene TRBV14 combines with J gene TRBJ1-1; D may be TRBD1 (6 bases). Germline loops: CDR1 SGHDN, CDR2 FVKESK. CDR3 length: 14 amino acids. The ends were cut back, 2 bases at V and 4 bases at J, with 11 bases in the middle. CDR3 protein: CASSQTGYRTEAFF. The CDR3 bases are TGTGCCAGCAGCCAAACAGGGTACCGCACTGAAGCTTTCTTT.

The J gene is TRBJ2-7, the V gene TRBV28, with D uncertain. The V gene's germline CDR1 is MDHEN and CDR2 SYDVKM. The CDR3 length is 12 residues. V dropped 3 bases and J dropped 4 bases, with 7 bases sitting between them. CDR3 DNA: TGTGCCAGCAGTTTCTCTCATTACGAGCAGTACTTC. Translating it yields CASSFSHYEQYF.

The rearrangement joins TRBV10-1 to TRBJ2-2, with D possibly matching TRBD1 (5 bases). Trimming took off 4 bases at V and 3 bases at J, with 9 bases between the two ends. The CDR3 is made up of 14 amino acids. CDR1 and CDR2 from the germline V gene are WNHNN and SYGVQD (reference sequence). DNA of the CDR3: TGCGCCAGCAGTGCAGGGTGGGACACCGGGGAGCTGTTTTTT. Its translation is CASSAGWDTGELFF.

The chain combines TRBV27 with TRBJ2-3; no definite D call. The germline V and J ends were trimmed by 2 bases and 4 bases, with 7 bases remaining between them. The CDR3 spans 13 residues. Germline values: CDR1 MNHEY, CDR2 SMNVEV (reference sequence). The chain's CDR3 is CASSLPRADTQYF. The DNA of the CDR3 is TGTGCCAGCAGTTTACCTAGGGCAGATACGCAGTATTTT.

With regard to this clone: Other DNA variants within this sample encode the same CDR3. This chain's CDR3 is CASSLAGGSTDTQYF. CDR3 DNA: TGCGCCAGCAGCTTGGCGGGAGGCTCCACAGATACGCAGTATTTT. V is TRBV5-1 and J is TRBJ2-3, with 7 positions matching TRBD2. Unmatched junction bases numbered 3, after V lost 0 bases and J lost 2 bases. Germline CDR1 is SGHRS and CDR2 is YFSETQ. The CDR3 consists of 15 residues.

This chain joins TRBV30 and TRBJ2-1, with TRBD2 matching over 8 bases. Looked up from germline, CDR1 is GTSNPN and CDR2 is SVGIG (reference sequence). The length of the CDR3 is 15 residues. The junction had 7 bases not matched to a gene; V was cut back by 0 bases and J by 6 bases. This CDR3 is CAWSVRLALGNEQFF. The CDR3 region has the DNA TGTGCCTGGAGTGTACGACTAGCGTTGGGCAATGAGCAGTTCTTC.

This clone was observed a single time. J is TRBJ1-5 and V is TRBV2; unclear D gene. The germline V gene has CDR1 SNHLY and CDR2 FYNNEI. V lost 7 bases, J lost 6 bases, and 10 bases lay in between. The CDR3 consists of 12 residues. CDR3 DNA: TGTGCCAGCAAGCCAAGTACTCAGCCCCAGCATTTT. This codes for CASKPSTQPQHF.

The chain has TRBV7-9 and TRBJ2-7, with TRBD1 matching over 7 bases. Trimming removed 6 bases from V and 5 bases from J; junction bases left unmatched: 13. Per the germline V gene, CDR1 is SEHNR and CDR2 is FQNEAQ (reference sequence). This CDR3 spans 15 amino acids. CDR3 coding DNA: TGTGCCAGCAGTCAACTGAGGGGGCTAGGGAACGAGCAGTACTTC. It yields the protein CASSQLRGLGNEQYF.

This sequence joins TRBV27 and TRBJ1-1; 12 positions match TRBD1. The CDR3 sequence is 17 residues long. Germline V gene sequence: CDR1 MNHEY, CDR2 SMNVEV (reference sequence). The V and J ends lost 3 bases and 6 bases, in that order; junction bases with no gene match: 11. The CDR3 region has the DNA TGTGCCAGCAGTTTGCCCGGGACAGGGGGCCCTAATGCTGAAGCTTTCTTT. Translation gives CASSLPGTGGPNAEAFF.

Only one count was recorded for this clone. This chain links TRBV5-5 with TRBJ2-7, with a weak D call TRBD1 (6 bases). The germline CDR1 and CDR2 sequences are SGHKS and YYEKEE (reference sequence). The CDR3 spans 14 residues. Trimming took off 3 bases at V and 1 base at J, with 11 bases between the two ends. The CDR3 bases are TGTGCCAGCAGCTCCCGACAGGTTTCCTACGAGCAGTACTTC. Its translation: CASSSRQVSYEQYF.

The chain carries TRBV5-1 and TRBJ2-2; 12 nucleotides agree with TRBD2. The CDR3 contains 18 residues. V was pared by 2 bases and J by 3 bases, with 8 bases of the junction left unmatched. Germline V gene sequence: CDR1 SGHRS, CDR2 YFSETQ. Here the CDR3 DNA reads TGCGCCAGCAGCTTATCTAGCGGGAGGGGATTCCACACCGGGGAGCTGTTTTTT. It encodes CASSLSSGRGFHTGELFF.

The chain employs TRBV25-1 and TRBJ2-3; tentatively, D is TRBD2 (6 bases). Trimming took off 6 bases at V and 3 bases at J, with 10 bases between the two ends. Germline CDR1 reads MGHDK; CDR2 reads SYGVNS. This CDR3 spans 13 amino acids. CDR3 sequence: CASSRDLTDTQYF. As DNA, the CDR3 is TGTGCCAGCAGCCGGGACTTAACAGATACGCAGTATTTT. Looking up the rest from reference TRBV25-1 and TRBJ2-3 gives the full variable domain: EADIYQTPRYLVIGTGKKITLECSQTMGHDKMYWYQQDPGMELHLIHYSYGVNSTEKGDLSSESTVSRIRTEHFPLTLESARPSHTSQYLCASSRDLTDTQYFGPGTRLTVL.

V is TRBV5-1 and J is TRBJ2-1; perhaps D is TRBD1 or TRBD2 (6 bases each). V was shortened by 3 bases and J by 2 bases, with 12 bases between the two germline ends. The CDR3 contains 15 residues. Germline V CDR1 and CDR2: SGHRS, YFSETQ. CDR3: CASSSGAPAYNEQFF. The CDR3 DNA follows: TGCGCCAGCAGCTCGGGGGCCCCAGCCTACAATGAGCAGTTCTTC.

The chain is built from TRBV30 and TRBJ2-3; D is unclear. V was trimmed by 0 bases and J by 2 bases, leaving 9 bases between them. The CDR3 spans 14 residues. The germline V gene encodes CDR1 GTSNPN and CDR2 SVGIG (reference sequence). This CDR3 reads CAWSVVSFTDTQYF. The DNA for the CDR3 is TGTGCCTGGAGTGTGGTTTCTTTCACAGATACGCAGTATTTT.